What follows describes a single T cell receptor beta chain. The antigen remains undetermined. The sample is drawn from a study of CXCR3-negative and CXCR3-positive naive CD8 T cells. Study-level findings and limits: Partly lower CXCR3 expression followed cryopreservation, and most assays relied on fresh PBMCs. More hydrophobic TRB CDR3s were found in CXCR3-positive naive cells than in CXCR3-negative naive cells.

The CDR3 is 14 amino acids. The germline V gene has CDR1 MNHNY and CDR2 SVGAGI (reference sequence). The TRB libraries of cDNA were built by UMI-labeled 5' RACE. TCRdb re-called the 5' RACE reads and shows each CDR3 protein once, DNA omitted. Its table lists about 120,000 distinct CDR3 sequences. Sequencing was carried out using naive CXCR3+ CD8+ T cells from blood. Subset reported: CD45RO-CCR7+CD27+CD95- naive CD8+ T cells expressing CXCR3 (TNR3+). The gene calls are TRBV6-6 and TRBJ2-5. This clonotype originated in a human donor in good health. Some clones in this sample may be carry-over from other donors' samples. This CDR3 is CASSYAAGWETQYF.